This T cell receptor (beta chain) was retrieved from a study of early T cells in non-severe SARS-CoV-2 infection. Whole-study context: Alpha and beta chains were unpaired, from unsorted whole-blood bulk RNA. Findings and caveats of the study: Lookups in VDJdb leaned toward anti-spike CD8 responses and missed private and CD4 specificities.

Germline values: CDR1 SGHRS, CDR2 YFSETQ. Trimming removed 4 bases at V and 2 bases at J, with 8 bases between. The CDR3 sequence is 13 residues long. Molecules of cDNA were individually given unique molecular identifiers that were attached to them. TCRdb ran MiXCR on the 5' RACE reads and lists one entry per CDR3 protein. The data contain some 64,000 distinct CDR3 sequences, 18% of them singletons. This clonotype was found a few times. Its target is unknown. This specimen consisted of whole blood, obtained at baseline. The chain links TRBV5-1 to TRBJ2-3; the D gene is possibly TRBD2 (5 bases). This receptor was identified in an adult who was a healthcare worker with PCR-confirmed SARS-CoV-2 infection or an uninfected control (not recorded which). CDR3 protein: CASSRDHTDTQYF. The CDR3, as DNA: TGCGCCAGCAGCCGGGATCACACAGATACGCAGTATTTT.